What follows are 26 T cell receptor beta chains derived from one specimen sequenced in a study of a mutant IDH1 vaccine in newly diagnosed glioma. Clones were sequenced by immunoSEQ multiplex PCR, and TCRdb holds only the in-frame ones, with some missing. The sample contains 25,000 or so clones, 65% to 80% of which appear only once. No antigen has been identified for these receptors. Indicated time point: week 5, during vaccination. Doses consisted of 300 ug of mutant IDH1 20-mer peptide each, paired with topical imiquimod. The starting material was PBMCs, obtained from a glioma patient whose treatment included an IDH1 peptide vaccine. The receptors derive from a man aged 35-49 years with glioma. Some clones in this sample may be carry-over from other donors' samples.

The table lists this clone with a count of one. This chain links TRBV10-3 with TRBJ2-3; 12 bases map to TRBD2. V dropped 3 bases and J dropped 2; count of bases not matched to a gene: 15. The CDR3 covers 20 residues. Germline V lookup: CDR1 ENHRY, CDR2 SYGVKD. CDR3 in amino acids: CAISEGGKTSGGRDTDTQYF. The CDR3 nucleotides are TGTGCCATCAGTGAAGGGGGAAAGACTAGCGGGGGTCGTGACACAGATACGCAGTATTTT.

The CDR3 protein is CAIGTSGGSETQYF. The CDR3 DNA is TGTGCCATAGGGACTAGCGGGGGTTCAGAGACCCAGTACTTC. The J gene is TRBJ2-5, the V gene TRBV10-3; 14 bases fit TRBD2. With 9 bases clipped from V and 4 bases from J, the junction kept 4 bases outside the gene matches. The CDR3 is 14 residues long. From germline, CDR1 is ENHRY and CDR2 SYGVKD.

The chain links TRBV4-1 to TRBJ2-7, with D unclear. The V end was cut by 0 bases, the J end by 3 bases, with 6 bases between. CDR1 and CDR2 from the germline V gene are MGHRA and YSYEKL. This CDR3 region has 13 residues. The CDR3, as DNA: TGCGCCAGCAGCCAAGAGGGTCACTACGAGCAGTACTTC. Amino acids: CASSQEGHYEQYF.

In DNA form, the CDR3 reads TGTGCCAGCGCGCGACAGGGGCAGGGTGAGCAGTTCTTC. Its protein is CASARQGQGEQFF. The V call is TRBV5-5, the J call TRBJ2-1, with 8 bases aligning to TRBD1. The CDR3 is made up of 13 amino acids. The V gene end was trimmed by 7 bases and the J gene end by 9 bases; junction bases not matched to a gene: 9. From germline, CDR1 is SGHKS and CDR2 YYEKEE (reference sequence).

This clone appeared a few times. The chain joins TRBV19 to TRBJ1-5; possible D gene TRBD1, 6 bases. V was clipped by 6 bases and J by 1 base, with 10 bases between them. Germline CDR1 is LNHDA and CDR2 is SQIVND (reference sequence). CDR3 length: 14 amino acids. CDR3: CASRGQSSNQPQHF. CDR3 nucleotide sequence: TGTGCCAGTAGAGGACAGTCAAGCAATCAGCCCCAGCATTTT. Complete variable domain (other parts from reference TRBV19 and TRBJ1-5): DGGITQSPKYLFRKEGQNVTLSCEQNLNHDAMYWYRQDPGQGLRLIYYSQIVNDFQKGDIAEGYSVSREKKESFPLTVTSAQKNPTAFYLCASRGQSSNQPQHFGDGTRLSIL.

This rearrangement joins TRBV5-1 to TRBJ2-5; 10 positions agree with TRBD1. V shed 4 bases and J 7 bases; nucleotides not matched to a gene: 13. There are 16 residues in the CDR3. Germline CDR1 SGHRS, CDR2 YFSETQ. CDR3 loop: CASSLRTGGNSGTQYF. In DNA, the CDR3 is TGCGCCAGCAGCCTCAGGACAGGGGGAAACTCGGGGACCCAGTACTTC. Filled out from reference TRBV5-1 and TRBJ2-5, the complete variable domain reads KAGVTQTPRYLIKTRGQQVTLSCSPISGHRSVSWYQQTPGQGLQFLFEYFSETQRNKGNFPGRFSGRQFSNSRSEMNVSTLELGDSALYLCASSLRTGGNSGTQYFGPGTRLLVL.

This sequence joins TRBV19 and TRBJ2-4; 12 bases agree with TRBD1. Germline loops: CDR1 LNHDA, CDR2 SQIVND (reference sequence). Unmatched junction bases numbered 4, after V lost 3 bases and J lost 7 bases. The CDR3 totals 15 residues. The CDR3 DNA sequence: TGTGCCAGTAGTATGGGAGGGACAGGGGGCAACATTCAGTACTTC. Translating it yields CASSMGGTGGNIQYF.

V gene TRBV27 combines with J gene TRBJ2-7, with D perhaps matching TRBD2 (5 bases). Germline CDR1 and CDR2: MNHEY and SMNVEV (reference sequence). Trimming took 3 bases from V and 3 from J, leaving 9 bases between them. This CDR3 is 13 amino acids long. The CDR3 protein is CASSFPGDYEQYF. The CDR3, as DNA: TGTGCCAGCAGTTTTCCCGGGGACTACGAGCAGTACTTC.

This chain connects TRBV5-4 to TRBJ1-3, with D possibly being TRBD1 (5 bases). Germline lookup yields CDR1 SGHNT and CDR2 YYREEE (reference sequence). Trimming removed 0 bases at V and 4 bases at J, with 14 bases between. CDR3 length: 16 residues. This CDR3 is CASSLVRQGTGNTIYF. Here the CDR3 DNA reads TGTGCCAGCAGCTTGGTTCGTCAGGGTACCGGAAACACCATATATTTT.

The V call is TRBV27, the J call TRBJ2-7; no reliable D call. The CDR3 extends over 13 amino acids. V was shortened by 8 bases and J by 0 bases, with 11 bases between the two germline ends. Germline V gene lookup returns CDR1 MNHEY and CDR2 SMNVEV (reference sequence). DNA of the CDR3: TGTGCCAGCCGGCCGATATCCTCCTACGAGCAGTACTTC. Translated, it gives CASRPISSYEQYF.

Worth noting for this clone: At one boundary the junction diverges from the germline segment, which might be a read error. This CDR3 is CASTPWGGSLLIF. For the CDR3, the DNA is TGTGCCAGCACCCCCTGGGGGGGGTCCTTGTTGATCTTC. The rearrangement joins TRBV6-1 to TRBJ2-1; 7 bases line up with TRBD2. Germline V lookup: CDR1 MNHNS, CDR2 SASEGT. The CDR3 length is 13 residues.

The rearrangement joins TRBV29-1 to TRBJ1-1; no clear D gene. This CDR3 is 10 amino acids long. Germline lookup yields CDR1 SQVTM and CDR2 ANQGSEA. V was clipped by 7 bases and J by 6 bases, with 9 bases between them. In DNA, the CDR3 is TGCAGCGCTGCGGACCCTGAAGCTTTCTTT. This codes for CSAADPEAFF.

CDR3 sequence (DNA): TGTGCCAGCAGCCCCGACAGGGGACTAAGGGGCTACACCTTC. Protein product: CASSPDRGLRGYTF. The rearrangement joins TRBV14 to TRBJ1-2; 8 bases agree with TRBD1. Trimming took 4 bases from V and 8 from J; bases not matched to a gene: 9. Germline loops: CDR1 SGHDN, CDR2 FVKESK. CDR3 length: 14 residues.

This chain connects TRBV2 to TRBJ2-1, with 12 positions matching TRBD1. V was clipped by 5 bases and J by 12 bases; unmatched bases: 5. The CDR3 consists of 13 residues. Germline CDR1 reads SNHLY; CDR2 reads FYNNEI. The CDR3 reads CASSRDRGPGQFF. In DNA form, the CDR3 reads TGTGCCAGCAGTCGGGACAGGGGGCCGGGGCAGTTCTTC.

The chain links TRBV6-6 to TRBJ1-1; D not certain. The CDR3 contains 13 residues. The V end lost 5 bases, the J end lost 4 bases, and 11 bases lay between the germline ends. The V gene's germline CDR1 is MNHNY and CDR2 SVGAGI (reference sequence). CDR3 amino acids: CASSPFRGTEAFF. DNA of the CDR3: TGTGCCAGCAGTCCCTTCCGAGGCACTGAAGCTTTCTTT.

This chain uses TRBV4-1 with TRBJ1-3; no definite D call. The CDR3 extends over 13 amino acids. Trimming shortened V by 3 bases and J by 4 bases, and 7 bases separated the two germline ends. Germline V gives CDR1 MGHRA, CDR2 YSYEKL. Here the CDR3 DNA reads TGCGCCAGCAGCCAGGGTTACGGAAACACCATATATTTT. Translation gives CASSQGYGNTIYF.

The chain joins TRBV7-6 to TRBJ1-6; 7 bases are shared with TRBD1. The length of the CDR3 is 14 residues. In germline, CDR1 is SGHVS, CDR2 FNYEAQ. V dropped 2 bases and J dropped 10; count of bases not matched to a gene: 5. The CDR3 bases are TGTGCCAGCAGCTTAAACAGGGGTGAATCACCCCTCCACTTT. The encoded protein is CASSLNRGESPLHF.

This clone was recorded only once. J is TRBJ1-6 and V is TRBV9; 7 bases agree with TRBD1. The CDR3 totals 15 residues. V lost 4 bases and J lost 6; bases outside the gene matches: 7. The germline V gene encodes CDR1 SGDLS and CDR2 YYNGEE. The CDR3 reads CASSPRQGGNSPLHF. CDR3 DNA: TGTGCCAGCAGCCCCCGACAGGGAGGTAATTCACCCCTCCACTTT.

This clone was picked up one time. V and J are TRBV18 and TRBJ2-2; a weak D match, TRBD2 (5 bases). Germline V gene sequence: CDR1 KGHSH, CDR2 LQKENI. This CDR3 has 19 amino acids. The ends were cut back, 2 bases at V and 0 bases at J, with 19 bases in the middle. CDR3 sequence: CASSPIFQRSTTNTGELFF. The CDR3 bases are TGTGCCAGCTCACCAATTTTCCAGCGGAGTACTACGAACACCGGGGAGCTGTTTTTT. The whole variable domain, remainder taken from reference TRBV18 and TRBJ2-2, is NAGVMQNPRHLVRRRGQEARLRCSPMKGHSHVYWYRQLPEEGLKFMVYLQKENIIDESGMPKERFSAEFPKEGPSILRIQQVVRGDSAAYFCASSPIFQRSTTNTGELFFGEGSRLTVL.

The J gene is TRBJ2-2, the V gene TRBV5-4; no reliable D call. The V end lost 5 bases, the J end lost 5 bases, and 10 bases lay between the germline ends. The CDR3 loop spans 13 amino acids. Looked up from germline, CDR1 is SGHNT and CDR2 is YYREEE (reference sequence). CDR3: CASRPRSTGELFF. In DNA form, the CDR3 reads TGTGCCAGCAGGCCTCGGTCGACCGGGGAGCTGTTTTTT.

For the CDR3, the DNA is TGCAGCGCTAGAACGGGGCGGGACACAGATACGCAGTATTTT. This gives the protein CSARTGRDTDTQYF. The chain uses TRBV29-1 and TRBJ2-3; D might be TRBD2 (6 bases). The CDR3 has 14 amino acids. V was pared by 7 bases and J by 2 bases, with 16 bases between. CDR1 and CDR2 (germline): SQVTM, ANQGSEA.

This chain connects TRBV15 to TRBJ2-2; a weak D match, TRBD1 (5 bases). From germline, CDR1 is LNHNV and CDR2 YYDKDF (reference sequence). The CDR3 length is 16 residues. Between the trimmed V and J ends, which lost 0 bases and 5 bases, there was a span of 13 bases. As DNA, the CDR3 is TGTGCCACCAGCAGAGAACGGCAGGGAAAAACCGGGGAGCTGTTTTTT. Protein: CATSRERQGKTGELFF.

Written as DNA, the CDR3 is TGTGCCAGCAGCCGCCGGGACAGGGATATTGAAGCTTTCTTT. This sequence encodes CASSRRDRDIEAFF. The V and J genes are TRBV6-5 and TRBJ1-1, with 9 bases identical to TRBD1. Germline assignment: CDR1 MNHEY and CDR2 SVGAGI. V gave up 6 bases and J gave up 7 bases; unmatched junction bases: 9. There are 14 residues in the CDR3.

This clone has a single count. This chain uses TRBV10-3 with TRBJ1-1; 8 bases match TRBD1. J gave up 1 base and V 3 bases, and 4 bases lay outside the gene matches. Germline-derived CDR1 and CDR2 are ENHRY and SYGVKD. The CDR3 is 15 amino acids. CDR3 DNA: TGTGCCATCAGTGAACTAGGACAGGGGAACACTGAAGCTTTCTTT. This gives the protein CAISELGQGNTEAFF.

CDR3 sequence: CAISLQGTYGYTF. The CDR3 nucleotides are TGTGCCATCAGTCTACAGGGTACCTATGGCTACACCTTC. V usage is TRBV10-3 and J usage is TRBJ1-2, with a tentative D call TRBD1 (6 bases). The CDR3 consists of 13 residues. Germline V gene sequence: CDR1 ENHRY, CDR2 SYGVKD. Trimming removed 5 bases from V and 4 bases from J, with 11 bases in between.

This sequence joins TRBV30 and TRBJ2-7; possibly TRBD1 or TRBD2 for D (7 bases each). V was trimmed by 3 bases and J by 3 bases, leaving 18 bases between them. CDR3 length: 15 amino acids. Germline CDR1 and CDR2: GTSNPN and SVGIG (reference sequence). The CDR3 coding sequence is TGTGCCTGGAGAGGGGGGGACAGTGGAGTCTACGAGCAGTACTTC. It translates to CAWRGGDSGVYEQYF.